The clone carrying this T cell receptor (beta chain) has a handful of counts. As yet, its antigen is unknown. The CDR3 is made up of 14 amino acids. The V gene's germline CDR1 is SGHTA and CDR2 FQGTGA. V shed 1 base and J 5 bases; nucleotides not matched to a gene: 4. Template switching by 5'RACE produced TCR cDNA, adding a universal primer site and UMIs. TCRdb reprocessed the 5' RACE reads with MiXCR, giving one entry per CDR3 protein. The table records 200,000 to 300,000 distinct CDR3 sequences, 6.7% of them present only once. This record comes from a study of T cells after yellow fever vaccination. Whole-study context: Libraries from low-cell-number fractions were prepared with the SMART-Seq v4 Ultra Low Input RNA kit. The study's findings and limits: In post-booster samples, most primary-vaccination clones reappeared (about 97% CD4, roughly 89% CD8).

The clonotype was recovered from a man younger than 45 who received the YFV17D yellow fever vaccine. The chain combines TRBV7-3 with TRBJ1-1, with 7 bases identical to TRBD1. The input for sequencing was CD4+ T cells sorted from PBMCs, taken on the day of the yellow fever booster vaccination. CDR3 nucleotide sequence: TGTGCCAGCAGCTTAAAAGGGGGCTTAACTGAAGCTTTCTTT. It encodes CASSLKGGLTEAFF.